This T cell receptor (beta chain) is drawn from a study of T cell responses to AZD1222 COVID-19 vaccine (dated by TCRdb to about 2021). Background for the entire study: A total of 230 to 250 trial participants underwent TCR sequencing, of whom about 200 received two doses of AZD1222 and about 26 received two doses of the MenACWY control vaccine. Enrollment into the trials was organized by age into subgroups of 18-55, 56-69 and 70-plus years, and those subgroups contained roughly 140, 27 and 60 TCR-sequenced participants, respectively.

Read against the paper, the sample's time point label means: about 28 days (+/-7) after the second vaccine dose. AZD1222 recipients given second doses at about 4 weeks or at about 12 weeks were pooled, since spike-specific TCR depth and breadth were not found to differ between the two schedules. Samples from vaccinated people were obtained from the UK trials COV001 and COV002, which included a single-blind randomized controlled phase 2/3 trial of AZD1222 (ChAdOx1 nCoV-19) in healthy adults. For TCRbeta chain sequencing, PBMC samples from trial participants were taken at day 0 and at day 28 after the second dose. Results and caveats for the whole study, not just this receptor: In the small 56-69-year group, the increase in depth fell short of significance, most likely because of low power. Epitopes outside the regions mutated in the B.1.351 and B.1.1.7 variants were reportedly recognized by nearly half of the unique spike-specific TCRs. Spike-specific TCR breadth and depth rose significantly after two AZD1222 doses compared with day 0 and with MenACWY recipients. Conclusions about previously exposed vaccinees are limited because only five to seven AZD1222 recipients were SARS-CoV-2 seropositive at baseline. The vaccine-associated CD4 TCRs covered the entire spike protein, and the dominant responses fell in regions 160-218 and 743-854. Most participants were white British and females outnumbered males, and the authors suggested that clonal diversity may have been underestimated. No day 14 peak-response samples were available, so repertoires were characterized only after the peak T cell response.

About this clone: No antigen is known for it. Base qualities are not recorded, but no much larger clone differs from it by a single base.

V and J are truncated by 0 bases and 0 bases respectively, leaving an intervening sequence of 6 bases. The CDR3 measures 15 amino acids from cysteine to phenylalanine. Only the CDR3 DNA stays, 45 bases, in frame from base 1. The germline V gene supplies CDR1 MNHEY and CDR2 SVGAGI. The CDR3 regions of human TCRbeta chains were subjected to immunosequencing. On the study's bioinformatics: Repertoire TCRs were matched against a reference library of SARS-CoV-2-specific TCRs generated with the MIRA antigen-specificity platform. Breadth was defined as the fraction of unique TCRs that were SARS-CoV-2-associated. Depth was defined as the fraction of total T cells that were SARS-CoV-2-associated. Using the MIRA data, each spike-specific TCR was mapped to the spike region that the TCR reacts to and placed in a CD4 or CD8 class. Log10-transformed breadth and depth values were compared by one-way ANOVA with Sidak's multiple comparisons tests. TCRdb re-hosts the immuneACCESS table, in-frame sequences only. Its copies lack some clones; in the studies checked, an unresolved V gene accounts for under half of them, and the cause for the rest is not known. V, J and clone size reflect that table, while D and trimming were determined from the DNA. The sample data list approximately 140,000 clones, and about nine tenths of these were observed just once. 3.8% of the sample belongs to the ten largest clones.

Here the sequenced sample was peripheral blood, taken 28 days after the second AZD1222 dose. This receptor was identified in an adult who received the AZD1222 COVID-19 vaccine. The chain employs TRBV6-5 and TRBJ1-3; the D gene is unclear. The DNA sequence is as follows: TGTGCCAGCAGTTACTCGTGGTACTCTGGAAACACCATATATTTT. This encodes CASSYSWYSGNTIYF.